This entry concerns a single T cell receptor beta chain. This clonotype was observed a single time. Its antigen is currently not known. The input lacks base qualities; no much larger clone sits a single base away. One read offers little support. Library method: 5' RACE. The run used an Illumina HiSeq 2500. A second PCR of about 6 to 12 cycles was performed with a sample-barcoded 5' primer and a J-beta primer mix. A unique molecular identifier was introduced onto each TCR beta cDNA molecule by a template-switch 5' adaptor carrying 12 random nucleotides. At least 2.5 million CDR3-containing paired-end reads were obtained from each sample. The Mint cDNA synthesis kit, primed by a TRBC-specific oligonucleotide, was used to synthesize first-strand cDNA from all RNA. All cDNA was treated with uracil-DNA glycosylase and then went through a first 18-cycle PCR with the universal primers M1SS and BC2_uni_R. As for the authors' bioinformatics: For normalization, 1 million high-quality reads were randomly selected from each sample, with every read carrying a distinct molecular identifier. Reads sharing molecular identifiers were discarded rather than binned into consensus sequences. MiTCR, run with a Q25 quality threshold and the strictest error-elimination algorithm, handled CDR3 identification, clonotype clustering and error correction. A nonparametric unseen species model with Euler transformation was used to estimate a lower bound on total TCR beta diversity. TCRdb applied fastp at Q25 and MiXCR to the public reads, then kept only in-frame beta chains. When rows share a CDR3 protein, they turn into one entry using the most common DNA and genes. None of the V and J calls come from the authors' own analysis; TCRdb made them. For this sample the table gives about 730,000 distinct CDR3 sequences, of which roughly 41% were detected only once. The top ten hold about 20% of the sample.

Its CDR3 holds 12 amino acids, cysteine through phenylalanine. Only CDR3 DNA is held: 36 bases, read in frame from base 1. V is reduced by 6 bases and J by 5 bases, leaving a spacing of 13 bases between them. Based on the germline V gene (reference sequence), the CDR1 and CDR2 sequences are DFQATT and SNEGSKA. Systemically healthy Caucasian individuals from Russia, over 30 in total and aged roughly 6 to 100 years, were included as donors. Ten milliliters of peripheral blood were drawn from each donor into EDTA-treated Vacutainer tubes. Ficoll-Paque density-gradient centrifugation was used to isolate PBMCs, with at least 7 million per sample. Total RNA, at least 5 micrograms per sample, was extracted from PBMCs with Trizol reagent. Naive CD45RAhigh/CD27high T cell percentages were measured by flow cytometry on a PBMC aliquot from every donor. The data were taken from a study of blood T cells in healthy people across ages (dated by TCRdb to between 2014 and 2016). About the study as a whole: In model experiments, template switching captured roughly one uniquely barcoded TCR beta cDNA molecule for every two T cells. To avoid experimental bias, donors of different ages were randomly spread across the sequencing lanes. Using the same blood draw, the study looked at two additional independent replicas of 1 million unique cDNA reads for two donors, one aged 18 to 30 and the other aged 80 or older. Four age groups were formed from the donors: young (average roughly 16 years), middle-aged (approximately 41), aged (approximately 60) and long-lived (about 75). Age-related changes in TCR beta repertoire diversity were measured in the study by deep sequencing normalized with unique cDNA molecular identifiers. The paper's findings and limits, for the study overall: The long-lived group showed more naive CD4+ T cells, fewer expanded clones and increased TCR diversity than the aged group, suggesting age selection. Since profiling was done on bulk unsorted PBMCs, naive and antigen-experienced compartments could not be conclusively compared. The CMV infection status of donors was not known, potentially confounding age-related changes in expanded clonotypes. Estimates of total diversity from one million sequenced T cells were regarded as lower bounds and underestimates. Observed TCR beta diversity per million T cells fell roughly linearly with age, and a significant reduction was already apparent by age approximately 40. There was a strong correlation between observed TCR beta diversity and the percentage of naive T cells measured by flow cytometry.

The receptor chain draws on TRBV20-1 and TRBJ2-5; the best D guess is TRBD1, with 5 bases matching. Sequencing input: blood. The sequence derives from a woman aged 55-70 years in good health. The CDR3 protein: CSAARQMETQYF. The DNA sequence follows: TGCAGTGCCGCCCGACAGATGGAGACCCAGTACTTC.